This is a list of T cell receptor beta chains from one sample in a study of blood T cell repertoires in COVID-19. Produced via immunoSEQ multiplex PCR; TCRdb's table is partial and in-frame only. In the table there are about half a million clones, approximately 85% of which are singletons. Sequences were obtained from peripheral blood. The receptors were sampled from a human donor in a cohort sampled during active COVID-19. CDR3s include the opening cysteine and the closing phenylalanine or tryptophan. Each record gives: D gene, J gene, CDR3 length, clone size, V gene, CDR3 protein, CDR3 DNA. A D gene is named only where the DNA matches it firmly. A clone size is listed for some rows: how often the clone was seen (once, few, many), or a class if it is expanded.

TRBD1 TRBJ1-4 16 - TRBV9 CASSVGTGGLGEKLFF TGTGCCAGCAGCGTAGGAACAGGGGGTTTAGGGGAAAAACTGTTTTTT
- TRBJ1-4 14 - TRBV5-1 CASSFGGENEKLFF TGCGCCAGCAGCTTTGGGGGGGAGAATGAAAAACTGTTTTTT
TRBD1 TRBJ1-2 16 - TRBV14 CASSQDHVRQGYGYTF TGTGCCAGCAGCCAAGATCACGTTCGACAGGGTTACGGCTACACCTTC
TRBD2 TRBJ2-5 13 - TRBV5-4 CASSLAGDRTQYF TGTGCCAGCAGCTTAGCGGGAGACCGGACCCAGTACTTC
- TRBJ1-5 14 - TRBV30 CAWSVHREGQPQHF TGTGCCTGGAGTGTACACAGGGAAGGCCAGCCCCAGCATTTT
TRBD2 TRBJ2-3 14 - TRBV30 CAWTSGTYTDTQYF TGTGCCTGGACTAGCGGGACTTACACAGATACGCAGTATTTT
- TRBJ2-5 14 - TRBV19 CASTPKGWGETQYF TGTGCCAGTACCCCAAAGGGGTGGGGAGAGACCCAGTACTTC
- TRBJ1-6 14 few TRBV5-8 CASSFRSGNSPLHF TGTGCCAGCAGCTTCAGATCAGGAAATTCACCCCTCCACTTT
TRBD2 TRBJ2-3 16 - TRBV9 CASSSRLAASTDTQYF TGTGCCAGCAGCAGCAGACTAGCAGCTAGCACAGATACGCAGTATTTT
- TRBJ2-7 15 - TRBV4-3 CASSQDLGGSYEQYF TGCGCCAGCAGCCAAGATTTGGGGGGCTCCTACGAGCAGTACTTC
- TRBJ1-2 14 - TRBV4-1 CASSQVIRGYGYTF TGCGCCAGCAGCCAAGTGATCCGAGGCTATGGCTACACCTTC
TRBD2 TRBJ2-3 17 - TRBV19 CASSPVAGVGGTDTQYF TGTGCCAGTAGTCCTGTAGCGGGAGTGGGAGGCACAGATACGCAGTATTTT
TRBD1 TRBJ2-1 15 many TRBV2 CASSDRTGGENEQFF TGTGCCAGCAGTGACAGGACAGGGGGCGAAAATGAGCAGTTCTTC
TRBD1 TRBJ2-2 16 - TRBV7-3 CASSKEGTGATGELFF TGTGCCAGCAGTAAAGAAGGGACAGGGGCTACCGGGGAGCTGTTTTTT
- TRBJ1-4 14 - TRBV6-5 CASSFRTMNEKLFF TGTGCCAGCAGTTTCAGGACTATGAATGAAAAACTGTTTTTT
TRBD2 TRBJ2-1 18 - TRBV10-1 CASSERWGGRPSYNEQFF TGCGCCAGCAGTGAGAGATGGGGCGGGAGACCCTCCTACAATGAGCAGTTCTTC
- TRBJ2-2 16 - TRBV7-9 CASSLGFAQNTGELFF TGTGCCAGCAGCTTAGGGTTTGCGCAGAACACCGGGGAGCTGTTTTTT
- TRBJ2-1 18 - TRBV4-1 CASSQGARRTKPIGEQFF TGCGCCAGCAGCCAAGGGGCCAGGCGGACAAAACCAATTGGTGAGCAGTTCTTC
- TRBJ2-7 14 few TRBV19 CASSGQGRSYEQYF TGTGCCAGTAGTGGGCAGGGAAGGTCCTACGAGCAGTACTTC
- TRBJ2-3 15 - TRBV11-1 CASSFTISTGDTQYF TGTGCCAGCAGCTTTACCATCTCCACGGGAGATACGCAGTATTTT
TRBD1 TRBJ1-6 17 few TRBV3-1/TRBV3-2 CASSSPGQGAYNSPLHF TGTGCCAGCAGTTCGCCGGGACAGGGGGCATATAATTCACCCCTCCACTTT
- TRBJ2-1 14 once TRBV9 CASTRELSYNEQFF TGTGCCAGCACCCGGGAGCTGTCCTACAATGAGCAGTTCTTC
TRBD2 TRBJ2-1 15 once TRBV5-5 CASSWLAGGLDEQFF TGTGCCAGCAGCTGGCTAGCGGGAGGTCTCGATGAGCAGTTCTTC
TRBD1 TRBJ1-2 14 - TRBV3-1/TRBV3-2 CASSQDWTGGGYTF TGTGCCAGCAGCCAAGATTGGACAGGGGGAGGCTACACCTTC
- TRBJ2-1 14 - TRBV19 CASRGTEFLNEQFF TGTGCCAGTCGCGGGACGGAGTTCCTAAATGAGCAGTTCTTC
TRBD2 TRBJ2-3 15 - TRBV7-8 CASSASGRPTDTQYF TGTGCCAGCAGCGCTAGCGGGAGGCCCACAGATACGCAGTATTTT
- TRBJ1-2 15 - TRBV11-2 CASSPLGRVDRGYTF TGTGCCAGCAGCCCCTTGGGCAGGGTCGATCGTGGCTACACCTTC
TRBD2 TRBJ2-2 17 - TRBV28 CASPPASGRPNTGELFF TGTGCCAGCCCCCCAGCTAGCGGGAGGCCGAACACCGGGGAGCTGTTTTTT
- TRBJ2-4 12 - TRBV3-1/TRBV3-2 CASSQVGNIQYF TGTGCCAGCAGCCAAGTCGGGAACATTCAGTACTTC
TRBD2 TRBJ2-3 19 once TRBV27 CASSLFGTSVRASTDTQYF TGTGCCAGCAGTTTATTTGGGACTAGCGTACGAGCTAGCACAGATACGCAGTATTTT
TRBD2 TRBJ2-7 16 once TRBV18 CASSPSLAGTSYEQYF TGTGCCAGCTCACCCTCACTAGCGGGAACCTCCTACGAGCAGTACTTC
TRBD1 TRBJ1-5 16 - TRBV28 CASSRDRSYSNQPQHF TGTGCCAGCAGTAGGGACAGAAGCTATAGCAATCAGCCCCAGCATTTT
TRBD1 TRBJ2-3 16 - TRBV5-1 CASSLGTGSSTDTQYF TGCGCCAGCAGCTTGGGGACAGGATCTAGCACAGATACGCAGTATTTT
TRBD1 TRBJ1-2 14 - TRBV6-5 CASSFTQGAYGYTF TGTGCCAGCAGTTTCACACAGGGGGCCTATGGCTACACCTTC
- TRBJ1-2 12 - TRBV12-3/TRBV12-4 CASSLPPGGYTF TGTGCCAGCAGTTTACCTCCCGGTGGCTACACCTTC
- TRBJ1-2 17 - TRBV9 CASSANPRNPPIYGYTF TGTGCCAGCAGCGCCAACCCGAGGAACCCCCCGATCTATGGCTACACCTTC
- TRBJ1-1 11 - TRBV28 CASNSNTEAFF TGTGCCAGCAACTCAAACACTGAAGCTTTCTTT
TRBD1 TRBJ2-7 14 once TRBV25-1 CASSEPGQDVEQYF TGTGCCAGCAGCGAGCCGGGACAGGATGTCGAGCAGTACTTC
TRBD1 TRBJ1-1 14 - TRBV6-6 CASSSSGQGGKAFF TGTGCCAGCAGTTCGTCGGGACAGGGGGGTAAAGCTTTCTTT
- TRBJ1-5 13 - TRBV6-5 CASGKGVGQPQHF TGTGCCAGCGGGAAGGGGGTGGGTCAGCCCCAGCATTTT
TRBD1 TRBJ1-5 13 - TRBV19 CASAASSGGPQHF TGTGCCAGTGCCGCATCTTCAGGGGGGCCCCAGCATTTT
- TRBJ2-3 14 - TRBV3-1/TRBV3-2 CASSQSRDTDTQYF TGTGCCAGCAGCCAATCACGGGACACAGATACGCAGTATTTT
- TRBJ2-3 16 - TRBV19 CASSIYMTRSTDTQYF TGTGCCAGTAGTATTTATATGACACGAAGCACAGATACGCAGTATTTT
- TRBJ1-6 15 - TRBV5-1 CASSLELEHNSPLHF TGCGCCAGCAGCTTGGAGCTCGAGCATAATTCACCCCTCCACTTT
- TRBJ2-1 15 - TRBV6-2/TRBV6-3 CASSPGTLAYNEQFF TGTGCCAGCAGTCCCGGGACTTTAGCCTACAATGAGCAGTTCTTC
- TRBJ1-4 15 - TRBV18 CASSPQSGGPEKLFF TGTGCCAGCTCACCACAGTCCGGGGGACCTGAAAAACTGTTTTTT
- TRBJ2-1 15 - TRBV7-9 CASSSERKKYNEQFF TGTGCCAGCAGCTCAGAGCGGAAAAAGTACAATGAGCAGTTCTTC
- TRBJ2-1 16 few TRBV7-3 CASSFGEGRAYNEQFF TGTGCCAGCAGCTTCGGGGAAGGGCGAGCCTACAATGAGCAGTTCTTC